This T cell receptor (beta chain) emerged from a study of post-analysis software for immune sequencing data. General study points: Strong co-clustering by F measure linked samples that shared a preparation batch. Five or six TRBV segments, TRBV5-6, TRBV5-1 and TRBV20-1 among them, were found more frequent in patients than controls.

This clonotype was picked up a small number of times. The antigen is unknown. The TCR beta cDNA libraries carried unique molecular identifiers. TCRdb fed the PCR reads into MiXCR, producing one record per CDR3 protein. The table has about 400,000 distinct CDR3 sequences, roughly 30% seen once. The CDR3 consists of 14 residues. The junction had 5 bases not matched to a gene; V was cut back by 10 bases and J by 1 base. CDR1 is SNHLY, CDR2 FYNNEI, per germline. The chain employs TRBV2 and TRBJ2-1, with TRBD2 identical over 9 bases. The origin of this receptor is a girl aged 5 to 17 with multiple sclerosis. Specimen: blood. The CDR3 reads CATFSGGSYNEQFF. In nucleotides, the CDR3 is TGTGCCACCTTTAGCGGGGGTTCCTACAATGAGCAGTTCTTC.